A selection of T cell receptor beta chains follows, all from one sample in a study of blood T cell repertoires in COVID-19. TCRdb keeps only in-frame clones here, not all; method: immunoSEQ multiplex PCR. The top ten hold approximately 7% of the sample, which has 160,000 or so clones, approximately 90% seen once. Sequences were obtained from PBMCs or T cells enriched from blood (not recorded which). The receptors originated from a woman between 45 and 60 years old who had recovered from COVID-19. The CDR3 runs from the conserved cysteine through the conserved F or W. The order of the fields is J gene, CDR3 length, D gene, clone size, V gene, CDR3 protein, CDR3 DNA. The D gene is left open where the match is weak. The size of a clone is reported for some rows only, either as once, few or many, or as a class for expanded clones.

j_gene: TRBJ1-1
len: 12
d_gene: TRBD1
abundance: NA
v_gene: TRBV12-3/TRBV12-4
CDR3aa: CASSTGGWVAFF
CDR3nt: TGTGCCAGCAGCACAGGGGGGTGGGTAGCTTTCTTT

j_gene: TRBJ2-3
len: 17
d_gene: NA
abundance: NA
v_gene: TRBV3-1/TRBV3-2
CDR3aa: CASSWAHPIVMQDTQYF
CDR3nt: TGTGCCAGCAGCTGGGCCCATCCCATTGTCATGCAAGATACGCAGTATTTT

j_gene: TRBJ1-6
len: 16
d_gene: NA
abundance: NA
v_gene: TRBV27
CDR3aa: CASSLHRAAYNSPLHF
CDR3nt: TGTGCCAGCAGCCTCCACAGGGCGGCCTATAATTCACCCCTCCACTTT

j_gene: TRBJ2-7
len: 13
d_gene: NA
abundance: NA
v_gene: TRBV19
CDR3aa: CASSTSGEYEQYF
CDR3nt: TGTGCCAGTAGTACTTCAGGGGAATACGAGCAGTACTTC

j_gene: TRBJ1-2
len: 13
d_gene: NA
abundance: NA
v_gene: TRBV4-2
CDR3aa: CASTPRGIGGYTF
CDR3nt: TGTGCCAGCACCCCACGGGGGATCGGTGGCTACACCTTC

j_gene: TRBJ2-1
len: 15
d_gene: NA
abundance: NA
v_gene: TRBV18
CDR3aa: CASSPPRVPYNEQFF
CDR3nt: TGTGCCAGCTCACCACCCAGGGTACCCTACAATGAGCAGTTCTTC

j_gene: TRBJ2-1
len: 15
d_gene: TRBD1
abundance: NA
v_gene: TRBV27
CDR3aa: CASSADRSSYNEQFF
CDR3nt: TGTGCCAGCAGTGCGGACAGGAGCTCCTACAATGAGCAGTTCTTC

j_gene: TRBJ1-2
len: 15
d_gene: TRBD1
abundance: NA
v_gene: TRBV15
CDR3aa: CATSYLAQGAYGYTF
CDR3nt: TGTGCCACCAGCTACCTCGCCCAGGGGGCTTATGGCTACACCTTC

j_gene: TRBJ2-1
len: 15
d_gene: NA
abundance: NA
v_gene: TRBV11-2
CDR3aa: CASSLVGGGLNEQFF
CDR3nt: TGTGCCAGCAGCTTAGTGGGGGGGGGCCTCAATGAGCAGTTCTTC

j_gene: TRBJ2-7
len: 15
d_gene: TRBD1
abundance: NA
v_gene: TRBV2
CDR3aa: CASRVGQGGSYEQYF
CDR3nt: TGTGCCAGCAGGGTCGGACAGGGAGGTTCCTACGAGCAGTACTTC

j_gene: TRBJ1-1
len: 14
d_gene: NA
abundance: NA
v_gene: TRBV7-8
CDR3aa: CASSLARGSTEAFF
CDR3nt: TGTGCCAGCAGCTTAGCTCGGGGATCCACTGAAGCTTTCTTT

j_gene: TRBJ2-1
len: 15
d_gene: TRBD1
abundance: NA
v_gene: TRBV15
CDR3aa: CATSRAGQGANEQFF
CDR3nt: TGTGCCACCAGCAGAGCTGGACAGGGGGCCAATGAGCAGTTCTTC

j_gene: TRBJ1-1
len: 13
d_gene: NA
abundance: NA
v_gene: TRBV19
CDR3aa: CAVSSGAYTEAFF
CDR3nt: TGTGCCGTTTCAAGTGGGGCCTACACTGAAGCTTTCTTT

j_gene: TRBJ1-6
len: 14
d_gene: NA
abundance: NA
v_gene: TRBV9
CDR3aa: CASSADHERSPLHF
CDR3nt: TGTGCCAGCAGCGCCGACCATGAGAGGTCACCCCTCCACTTT

j_gene: TRBJ1-1
len: 15
d_gene: TRBD1
abundance: NA
v_gene: TRBV6-2/TRBV6-3
CDR3aa: CASSTWDRVGTEAFF
CDR3nt: TGTGCCAGCAGTACCTGGGACAGGGTCGGAACTGAAGCTTTCTTT

j_gene: TRBJ2-5
len: 15
d_gene: TRBD2
abundance: once
v_gene: TRBV19
CDR3aa: CASSIAGGPRETQYF
CDR3nt: TGTGCCAGTAGTATAGCGGGGGGTCCACGAGAGACCCAGTACTTC

j_gene: TRBJ1-6
len: 19
d_gene: NA
abundance: NA
v_gene: TRBV4-3
CDR3aa: CASSQDYTDGSSYNSPLHF
CDR3nt: TGCGCCAGCAGCCAAGATTACACGGACGGGAGCTCCTATAATTCACCCCTCCACTTT

j_gene: TRBJ1-1
len: 15
d_gene: TRBD1
abundance: NA
v_gene: TRBV15
CDR3aa: CATSIPTGQNTEAFF
CDR3nt: TGTGCCACCAGCATCCCGACAGGGCAAAACACTGAAGCTTTCTTT

j_gene: TRBJ2-4
len: 13
d_gene: TRBD2
abundance: NA
v_gene: TRBV6-5
CDR3aa: CATIAGGLGIQYF
CDR3nt: TGTGCCACGATAGCGGGGGGGCTTGGTATTCAGTACTTC

j_gene: TRBJ1-2
len: 14
d_gene: TRBD1
abundance: NA
v_gene: TRBV19
CDR3aa: CASSIADRGNGYTF
CDR3nt: TGTGCCAGTAGTATAGCGGACAGGGGGAATGGCTACACCTTC

j_gene: TRBJ1-2
len: 11
d_gene: NA
abundance: NA
v_gene: TRBV6-5
CDR3aa: CASDGVRGYTF
CDR3nt: TGTGCCAGCGATGGAGTTAGGGGCTACACCTTC

j_gene: TRBJ2-7
len: 15
d_gene: TRBD2
abundance: NA
v_gene: TRBV5-5
CDR3aa: CASSSPRLAGYEQYF
CDR3nt: TGTGCCAGCAGCTCCCCAAGACTAGCGGGGTACGAGCAGTACTTC

j_gene: TRBJ1-1
len: 16
d_gene: TRBD1
abundance: NA
v_gene: TRBV19
CDR3aa: CASSIGAGGYYPEAFF
CDR3nt: TGTGCCAGTAGTATTGGGGCAGGGGGCTATTACCCTGAAGCTTTCTTT

j_gene: TRBJ1-2
len: 13
d_gene: NA
abundance: once
v_gene: TRBV30
CDR3aa: CAWSVRGHGGYTF
CDR3nt: TGTGCCTGGAGTGTTAGAGGTCACGGGGGCTACACCTTC

j_gene: TRBJ2-2
len: 14
d_gene: TRBD1
abundance: NA
v_gene: TRBV5-1
CDR3aa: CASRLQGVLGELFF
CDR3nt: TGCGCCAGCAGGTTACAGGGGGTGCTCGGGGAGCTGTTTTTT

j_gene: TRBJ2-6
len: 17
d_gene: NA
abundance: NA
v_gene: TRBV19
CDR3aa: CASSIGVTLSGANVLTF
CDR3nt: TGTGCCAGTAGTATCGGGGTCACGCTATCTGGGGCCAACGTCCTGACTTTC

j_gene: TRBJ1-5
len: 15
d_gene: NA
abundance: NA
v_gene: TRBV19
CDR3aa: CASSSRGIRNQPQHF
CDR3nt: TGTGCCAGTAGTTCTAGGGGCATTCGGAATCAGCCCCAGCATTTT

j_gene: TRBJ1-5
len: 13
d_gene: TRBD1
abundance: once
v_gene: TRBV30
CDR3aa: CAWGQGGNQPQHF
CDR3nt: TGTGCCTGGGGACAGGGGGGCAATCAGCCCCAGCATTTT

j_gene: TRBJ1-6
len: 16
d_gene: TRBD1
abundance: NA
v_gene: TRBV3-1/TRBV3-2
CDR3aa: CASSRTPGTGGSPLHF
CDR3nt: TGTGCCAGCAGCCGAACCCCCGGGACAGGGGGATCACCCCTCCACTTT

j_gene: TRBJ1-2
len: 13
d_gene: NA
abundance: NA
v_gene: TRBV18
CDR3aa: CASSPVAGEGYTF
CDR3nt: TGTGCCAGCTCTCCCGTTGCGGGAGAGGGCTACACCTTC

j_gene: TRBJ1-4
len: 13
d_gene: NA
abundance: NA
v_gene: TRBV5-6
CDR3aa: CASSTGPDEKLFF
CDR3nt: TGTGCCAGCAGCACAGGGCCGGATGAAAAACTGTTTTTT

j_gene: TRBJ1-2
len: 13
d_gene: NA
abundance: NA
v_gene: TRBV18
CDR3aa: CASSPAGPSGYTF
CDR3nt: TGTGCCAGCTCACCCGCGGGGCCATCCGGCTACACCTTC

j_gene: TRBJ2-6
len: 17
d_gene: TRBD2
abundance: once
v_gene: TRBV2
CDR3aa: CATTGTSGGVGANVLTF
CDR3nt: TGTGCCACCACCGGGACTAGCGGGGGTGTGGGGGCCAACGTCCTGACTTTC

j_gene: TRBJ1-2
len: 13
d_gene: TRBD1
abundance: NA
v_gene: TRBV7-3
CDR3aa: CASSRGQGLDYTF
CDR3nt: TGTGCCAGCAGCCGGGGACAGGGCCTAGACTACACCTTC

j_gene: TRBJ1-1
len: 13
d_gene: NA
abundance: NA
v_gene: TRBV30
CDR3aa: CAWSGGWNTEAFF
CDR3nt: TGTGCCTGGAGTGGCGGCTGGAACACTGAAGCTTTCTTT

j_gene: TRBJ1-1
len: 13
d_gene: NA
abundance: NA
v_gene: TRBV3-1/TRBV3-2
CDR3aa: CASSRGQRVEAFF
CDR3nt: TGTGCCAGCAGCCGTGGACAGCGAGTTGAAGCTTTCTTT

j_gene: TRBJ2-2
len: 14
d_gene: NA
abundance: NA
v_gene: TRBV5-5
CDR3aa: CASSLIELVGELFF
CDR3nt: TGTGCCAGCAGCTTGATTGAACTCGTCGGGGAGCTGTTTTTT

j_gene: TRBJ2-1
len: 14
d_gene: TRBD2
abundance: NA
v_gene: TRBV9
CDR3aa: CASSVGYGGSKQFF
CDR3nt: TGTGCCAGCAGCGTAGGTTACGGGGGGAGTAAGCAGTTCTTC

j_gene: TRBJ2-6
len: 18
d_gene: NA
abundance: once
v_gene: TRBV7-2
CDR3aa: CASSLARVRGPGANVLTF
CDR3nt: TGTGCCAGCAGCTTAGCGCGGGTCAGGGGACCTGGGGCCAACGTCCTGACTTTC

j_gene: TRBJ2-3
len: 17
d_gene: TRBD2
abundance: NA
v_gene: TRBV3-1/TRBV3-2
CDR3aa: CASSQVTAGVGGDTQYF
CDR3nt: TGTGCCAGCAGCCAAGTGACAGCGGGGGTCGGGGGAGATACGCAGTATTTT

j_gene: TRBJ2-2
len: 15
d_gene: TRBD2
abundance: NA
v_gene: TRBV11-3
CDR3aa: CASSLGGGPTGELFF
CDR3nt: TGTGCCAGCAGCTTAGGGGGAGGGCCCACCGGGGAGCTGTTTTTT

j_gene: TRBJ2-2
len: 14
d_gene: NA
abundance: NA
v_gene: TRBV18
CDR3aa: CASSRDSNTGELFF
CDR3nt: TGTGCCAGCTCACGAGACAGTAACACCGGGGAGCTGTTTTTT

j_gene: TRBJ2-1
len: 14
d_gene: TRBD2
abundance: NA
v_gene: TRBV5-4
CDR3aa: CASSLERGAGEQFF
CDR3nt: TGTGCCAGCAGCTTGGAGCGGGGGGCTGGGGAGCAGTTCTTC

j_gene: TRBJ1-5
len: 12
d_gene: NA
abundance: NA
v_gene: TRBV30
CDR3aa: CAWSAGGPTMDF
CDR3nt: TGTGCCTGGAGTGCCGGGGGGCCCACCATGGATTTT

j_gene: TRBJ1-5
len: 13
d_gene: TRBD1
abundance: NA
v_gene: TRBV3-1/TRBV3-2
CDR3aa: CASSQTGFQPQHF
CDR3nt: TGTGCCAGCAGCCAGACAGGGTTTCAGCCCCAGCATTTT

j_gene: TRBJ2-5
len: 14
d_gene: NA
abundance: NA
v_gene: TRBV6-5
CDR3aa: CASSSGWYQETQYF
CDR3nt: TGTGCCAGCAGTTCCGGGTGGTACCAAGAGACCCAGTACTTC

j_gene: TRBJ2-7
len: 15
d_gene: TRBD2
abundance: NA
v_gene: TRBV5-4
CDR3aa: CASSFGLADTYEQYF
CDR3nt: TGTGCCAGCAGCTTTGGACTAGCGGACACCTACGAGCAGTACTTC

j_gene: TRBJ2-1
len: 15
d_gene: TRBD2
abundance: NA
v_gene: TRBV19
CDR3aa: CASRPGLAGVDEQFF
CDR3nt: TGTGCCAGTAGGCCCGGACTAGCGGGGGTCGATGAGCAGTTCTTC

j_gene: TRBJ1-2
len: 14
d_gene: NA
abundance: NA
v_gene: TRBV18
CDR3aa: CASSETQANYGYTF
CDR3nt: TGTGCCAGCTCGGAGACGCAAGCTAACTATGGCTACACCTTC

j_gene: TRBJ1-6
len: 14
d_gene: NA
abundance: NA
v_gene: TRBV5-4
CDR3aa: CASSKTGPYSPLHF
CDR3nt: TGTGCCAGCAGTAAGACAGGTCCCTATTCACCCCTCCACTTT

j_gene: TRBJ2-6
len: 16
d_gene: NA
abundance: NA
v_gene: TRBV18
CDR3aa: CASSPGTGTGANVLTF
CDR3nt: TGTGCCAGCTCACCGGGCACAGGGACTGGGGCCAACGTCCTGACTTTC